This T cell receptor (beta chain) was sequenced in a study of T cells in Graves' hyperthyroidism and ophthalmopathy. This clonotype was recorded many times. Antigen unknown. The germline V gene encodes CDR1 MNHEY and CDR2 SMNVEV (reference sequence). This CDR3 has 15 amino acids. V gave up 6 bases and J gave up 4 bases; unmatched junction bases: 8. Notes on the study in general: Before onset, by a median of approximately 5.9 months, the model predicted ophthalmopathy.

Researchers took RNA transcripts and amplified the TCR beta CDR3 regions from them. HTBI primers were used for first-round RT-PCR of the TCR CDR3. From the multiplex PCR reads, TCRdb called clonotypes with MiXCR, one entry per CDR3 protein. The sample consists of roughly 290,000 distinct CDR3 sequences, more than 10% of them appearing once. The source is a woman aged 30 to 39 with Graves' hyperthyroidism that later progressed to Graves' ophthalmopathy. V gene TRBV27 combines with J gene TRBJ2-7; TRBD2 agrees at 11 bases. Source material: blood. The CDR3 sequence: CASSTRTSGFYEQYF. The CDR3 region has the DNA TGTGCCAGCAGCACACGGACTAGCGGGTTTTACGAGCAGTACTTC.